This T cell receptor (beta chain) was identified during a study of T cells in Graves' hyperthyroidism and ophthalmopathy. This CDR3 has 16 residues. Per germline, CDR1 SGHRS and CDR2 YFSETQ. V lost 6 bases, J lost 6 bases, and 9 bases stayed unmatched. Whole-study findings and limits: Ophthalmopathy was model-predicted a median about 6.9 months pre-onset.

TCR beta CDR3 regions were amplified from RNA. First-round RT-PCR targeting the TCR CDR3 was performed with the HTBI primer set. Using its own MiXCR run on the multiplex PCR reads, TCRdb lists one record per CDR3 protein. Of about 540,000 distinct CDR3 sequences listed, about 45% are singletons. Uncontrolled infection, other autoimmune disease, pregnancy and lactation each barred patients from inclusion. This clonotype was seen repeatedly, ten times or more. Its specificity is unknown. The TCR originated in a woman under 30 with Graves' hyperthyroidism. The sample comprised peripheral blood or thyroid tissue (not recorded which). The chain carries TRBV5-1 and TRBJ2-2; 12 bases agree with TRBD2. CDR3 bases: TGCGCCAGCATGCTCCTAGCGGGAGGGCAGGCCGGGGAGCTGTTTTTT. Protein: CASMLLAGGQAGELFF. Drawing the rest from reference TRBV5-1 and TRBJ2-2, the complete variable domain is KAGVTQTPRYLIKTRGQQVTLSCSPISGHRSVSWYQQTPGQGLQFLFEYFSETQRNKGNFPGRFSGRQFSNSRSEMNVSTLELGDSALYLCASMLLAGGQAGELFFGEGSRLTVL.